Following are 27 T cell receptor beta chains from one sample sequenced in a study of CD8 T cells in ankylosing spondylitis. TCRdb processed the 5' RACE reads anew with MiXCR; each CDR3 protein has one entry. The sample has roughly 230,000 distinct CDR3 sequences, about 18% seen once. The sample was blood, either unsorted or a sorted T cell fraction (not recorded which). These receptors were collected from a male donor with ankylosing spondylitis or in good health (not recorded which).

The V and J genes are TRBV5-1 and TRBJ2-7, with TRBD1 matching 9 bases. Germline trimming cut 3 bases from V and 5 bases from J; bases unmatched to any gene: 3. The CDR3 is 13 amino acids. CDR1 and CDR2 (germline): SGHRS, YFSETQ. CDR3: CASSYGQGNEQYF. The CDR3 DNA sequence: TGCGCCAGCAGCTACGGACAGGGGAACGAGCAGTACTTC.

This clonotype has more than one count but fewer than ten. The chain uses TRBV30 and TRBJ2-2; D is perhaps TRBD2 (6 bases). The CDR3 totals 13 residues. CDR1 and CDR2 from the germline V gene are GTSNPN and SVGIG (reference sequence). Between the trimmed V and J ends, which lost 3 bases and 1 base, there was a span of 6 bases. Here the CDR3 DNA reads TGTGCCTGGAGCGGGGGGAACACCGGGGAGCTGTTTTTT. This encodes CAWSGGNTGELFF.

V is TRBV7-3 and J is TRBJ2-3, with D possibly being TRBD1 or TRBD2 (6 bases each). V shed 5 bases and J shed 4 bases, with 16 bases lying between them. The germline V gene has CDR1 SGHTA and CDR2 FQGTGA. CDR3 length: 15 amino acids. The CDR3 DNA sequence: TGTGCCAGCAGCCCTGGGGGGCAGTTCCCAGATACGCAGTATTTT. The encoded protein is CASSPGGQFPDTQYF.

This clonotype was detected a few times. The rearrangement joins TRBV7-2 to TRBJ2-1; D may be TRBD2 (5 bases). The V end lost 6 bases, the J end lost 3 bases, and 15 bases lay between the germline ends. Germline CDR1 SGHTA, CDR2 FQGNSA. The CDR3 length is 15 residues. The CDR3 spells CASSSYSGNYNEQFF. The DNA of the CDR3 is TGTGCCAGCAGTTCTTACTCCGGGAACTACAATGAGCAGTTCTTC.

This clonotype appeared a few times. The chain links TRBV29-1 to TRBJ1-2; 7 bases line up with TRBD1. The CDR3 consists of 13 residues. Germline trimming cut 4 bases from V and 8 bases from J; bases unmatched to any gene: 10. Germline lookup yields CDR1 SQVTM and CDR2 ANQGSEA. The CDR3: CSVAEGALNGYTF. Written as DNA, the CDR3 is TGCAGCGTTGCGGAGGGGGCGCTGAACGGCTACACCTTC.

This chain connects TRBV19 to TRBJ1-2; D is ambiguous. Germline CDR1 reads LNHDA; CDR2 reads SQIVND (reference sequence). CDR3 size: 14 residues. V gave up 7 bases and J gave up 5 bases, with 17 bases separating them. The CDR3 nucleotides read TGTGCCAGTACCGAGATGGCTTTGGGGTATGGCTACACCTTC. Translating gives CASTEMALGYGYTF.

This chain joins TRBV5-1 and TRBJ1-1, with D unclear. The ends were cut back, 9 bases at V and 3 bases at J, with 15 bases in the middle. The germline CDR1 and CDR2 sequences are SGHRS and YFSETQ. The CDR3 covers 13 residues. CDR3 DNA sequence: TGCGCCAACCCCAATCTGCGAGACACTGAAGCTTTCTTT. It is translated as CANPNLRDTEAFF.

The sample holds a few counts of this clonotype. This chain links TRBV28 with TRBJ1-5; D is uncertain. V was clipped by 3 bases and J by 0 bases, with 9 bases between them. The length of the CDR3 is 15 residues. Per germline, CDR1 MDHEN and CDR2 SYDVKM. The DNA of the CDR3 is TGTGCCAGCAGTTTGAGAGGCTATAGCAATCAGCCCCAGCATTTT. Amino acids: CASSLRGYSNQPQHF.

This clonotype was counted a few times. The chain joins TRBV4-1 to TRBJ1-2, with D hard to call. The V end was cut by 1 base, the J end by 4 bases, with 10 bases between. This CDR3 contains 14 residues. Per the germline V gene, CDR1 is MGHRA and CDR2 is YSYEKL. The DNA of the CDR3 is TGCGCCAGCAGCCAAGGGCTTTACCTCTATGGCTACACCTTC. Its protein is CASSQGLYLYGYTF.

This clonotype was seen a handful of times. The chain carries TRBV27 and TRBJ2-4; TRBD2 aligns across 10 bases. V lost 5 bases to trimming and J lost 0 bases; unmatched junction nucleotides: 7. In germline, CDR1 is MNHEY, CDR2 SMNVEV (reference sequence). The CDR3 spans 17 residues. The CDR3 DNA reads as TGTGCCAGCAGTCCACTAGCGGGGACACTAGCCAAAAACATTCAGTACTTC. Translating it yields CASSPLAGTLAKNIQYF.

This clonotype was picked up a small number of times. The chain is built from TRBV5-1 and TRBJ2-7, with D maybe TRBD1 (5 bases). V was pared by 5 bases and J by 0 bases, with 9 bases between. The CDR3 has 13 amino acids. CDR1 SGHRS and CDR2 YFSETQ come from the germline V gene. The CDR3 DNA sequence: TGCGCCAGCAGGCAGGACAACTCCTACGAGCAGTACTTC. This codes for CASRQDNSYEQYF.

There are a few counts of this clonotype. This chain uses TRBV11-2 with TRBJ2-3; D unresolved. CDR1 is SGHAT and CDR2 is FQNNGV in the germline V gene. The CDR3 covers 14 residues. The V and J ends lost 5 bases and 4 bases respectively, with 13 bases between them. CDR3 region: CASSPPQRADTQYF. In DNA form, the CDR3 reads TGTGCCAGCAGCCCTCCCCAACGGGCAGATACGCAGTATTTT.

Regarding this clonotype: A junction end diverges from the germline sequence, so it may reflect a read error. Here the CDR3 DNA reads TGTGCCTGCAGAGTCGGGCTAGCGGGAGGGCTTCGCACCGGGGAGCTGTTTTTT. Amino acids: CACRVGLAGGLRTGELFF. This chain joins TRBV6-4 and TRBJ2-2; 12 bases fit TRBD2. In germline, CDR1 is MRHNA, CDR2 SNTAGT. This CDR3 has 18 amino acids.

There are a few counts of this clonotype. The J gene is TRBJ2-3, the V gene TRBV7-6; tentatively, D is TRBD1 or TRBD2 (5 bases each). V was trimmed by 5 bases and J by 5 bases, leaving 17 bases between them. The CDR3 runs 15 residues. Germline V CDR1 and CDR2: SGHVS, FNYEAQ. CDR3 bases: TGTGCCAGCAGCCGAGACAGTAAGGGAGTAGATACGCAGTATTTT. Translated: CASSRDSKGVDTQYF.

A few counts support this clonotype. V and J are TRBV20-1 and TRBJ2-3, with a tentative D call TRBD1 (5 bases). Germline V gene sequence: CDR1 DFQATT, CDR2 SNEGSKA (reference sequence). CDR3 length equals 15 residues. V was cut by 3 bases and J by 3 bases, with 16 bases left in between. The CDR3 protein is CSARGPSDGTDTQYF. The DNA of the CDR3 is TGCAGTGCTAGGGGGCCTTCCGACGGAACAGATACGCAGTATTTT.

As DNA, the CDR3 is TGTGCCAGCAGTTACACACTATATACCTCAAGGGATGAGCAGTTCTTC. Translated: CASSYTLYTSRDEQFF. V is TRBV6-5 and J is TRBJ2-1; no reliable D call. The ends were cut back, 2 bases at V and 8 bases at J, with 19 bases in the middle. From germline, CDR1 is MNHEY and CDR2 SVGAGI. The CDR3 sequence is 16 residues long.

This rearrangement joins TRBV29-1 to TRBJ1-2, with a weak D call TRBD1 (6 bases). The CDR3 is made up of 14 amino acids. V lost 3 bases and J 0 bases, leaving 11 bases between the germline ends. CDR1 SQVTM and CDR2 ANQGSEA come from the germline V gene. This CDR3 is CSVEDGQSNYGYTF. CDR3 in DNA: TGCAGCGTTGAGGACGGACAGTCTAACTATGGCTACACCTTC.

The chain has TRBV4-1 and TRBJ2-7; TRBD1 aligns across 8 bases. Unmatched junction bases numbered 6, after V lost 3 bases and J lost 2 bases. Looked up from germline, CDR1 is MGHRA and CDR2 is YSYEKL. This CDR3 has 15 amino acids. CDR3 nucleotides: TGCGCCAGCAGCCAGGGTGACAGGGGAACCTACGAGCAGTACTTC. Its translation: CASSQGDRGTYEQYF.

The chain uses TRBV7-9 and TRBJ1-4, with 9 bases fitting TRBD1. This CDR3 spans 15 amino acids. Germline trimming cut 5 bases from V and 7 bases from J; bases unmatched to any gene: 8. CDR1 is SEHNR, CDR2 FQNEAQ, per germline (reference sequence). In DNA form, the CDR3 reads TGTGCCAGCAGCCCCACAGGGGGCATGGGTGAAAAACTGTTTTTT. As protein: CASSPTGGMGEKLFF.

This chain uses TRBV5-8 with TRBJ1-5; D uncertain. Between the trimmed V and J ends, which lost 0 bases and 0 bases, there was a span of 7 bases. CDR1 SGHTS and CDR2 YDEGEE come from the germline V gene. This CDR3 is built from 15 residues. CDR3 bases: TGTGCCAGCAGCTTGGCCGTCTATAGCAATCAGCCCCAGCATTTT. Its protein is CASSLAVYSNQPQHF.

This clonotype has only a few counts. The chain has TRBV5-6 and TRBJ2-2, with D maybe TRBD2 (6 bases). Between the trimmed V and J ends, which lost 0 bases and 0 bases, there was a span of 6 bases. Per germline, CDR1 SGHDT and CDR2 YYEEEE. This CDR3 has 15 amino acids. This CDR3 is CASSLERANTGELFF. Here the CDR3 DNA reads TGTGCCAGCAGCTTGGAGCGGGCGAACACCGGGGAGCTGTTTTTT. The full variable domain, rest sourced from reference TRBV5-6 and TRBJ2-2, is DAGVTQSPTHLIKTRGQQVTLRCSPKSGHDTVSWYQQALGQGPQFIFQYYEEEERQRGNFPDRFSGHQFPNYSSELNVNALLLGDSALYLCASSLERANTGELFFGEGSRLTVL.

This chain links TRBV29-1 with TRBJ2-3, with a possible D match to TRBD1 (6 bases). V was cut by 7 bases and J by 4 bases, with 12 bases left in between. There are 12 residues in the CDR3. Germline V gene lookup returns CDR1 SQVTM and CDR2 ANQGSEA. CDR3 residues: CSALQGPDTQYF. DNA of the CDR3: TGCAGCGCGCTACAGGGTCCAGATACGCAGTATTTT.

This clonotype was detected a few times. The CDR3 DNA reads as TGTGCCAGCAGAAGACTGAACACTGAAGCTTTCTTT. It specifies CASRRLNTEAFF. The gene calls are TRBV2 and TRBJ1-1; D uncertain. There are 12 residues in the CDR3. Trimming left V 6 bases short and J 0 bases short, with 5 bases between. Germline V gene data show CDR1 as SNHLY and CDR2 as FYNNEI.

This clonotype has a count of ten or more. The CDR3 DNA reads TGCGCCAGCAGCTTGGAGAGTCCCCTTTACAATGAGCAGTTCTTC. This translates into CASSLESPLYNEQFF. This chain uses TRBV5-1 with TRBJ2-1, with D unresolved. The V gene's germline CDR1 is SGHRS and CDR2 YFSETQ. The V gene lost 0 bases and the J gene lost 4 bases, with 11 bases spanning the gap. This CDR3 is built from 15 residues.

The rearrangement uses TRBV29-1 and TRBJ1-1; D ambiguous. Germline CDR1 reads SQVTM; CDR2 reads ANQGSEA. The V gene lost 8 bases and the J gene lost 6 bases, with 16 bases spanning the gap. This CDR3 region has 12 residues. The CDR3 region is CSTGSNTPEAFF. The CDR3 nucleotides are TGCAGCACTGGGAGTAATACACCTGAAGCTTTCTTT.

The rearrangement links TRBV20-1 to TRBJ2-7; maybe TRBD1 (6 bases). The CDR3 loop spans 13 amino acids. The V end was cut by 3 bases, the J end by 3 bases, with 12 bases between. Germline lookup yields CDR1 DFQATT and CDR2 SNEGSKA (reference sequence). CDR3 amino acids: CSARVLGGYEQYF. CDR3 bases: TGCAGTGCTAGGGTATTAGGGGGCTACGAGCAGTACTTC.

This chain uses TRBV28 with TRBJ2-3; no definite D call. Looked up from germline, CDR1 is MDHEN and CDR2 is SYDVKM. The V end was cut by 2 bases, the J end by 5 bases, with 8 bases between. The CDR3 has 13 amino acids. In DNA, the CDR3 is TGTGCCAGCAGTTTACTACCGGGAGATACGCAGTATTTT. Amino acids: CASSLLPGDTQYF.